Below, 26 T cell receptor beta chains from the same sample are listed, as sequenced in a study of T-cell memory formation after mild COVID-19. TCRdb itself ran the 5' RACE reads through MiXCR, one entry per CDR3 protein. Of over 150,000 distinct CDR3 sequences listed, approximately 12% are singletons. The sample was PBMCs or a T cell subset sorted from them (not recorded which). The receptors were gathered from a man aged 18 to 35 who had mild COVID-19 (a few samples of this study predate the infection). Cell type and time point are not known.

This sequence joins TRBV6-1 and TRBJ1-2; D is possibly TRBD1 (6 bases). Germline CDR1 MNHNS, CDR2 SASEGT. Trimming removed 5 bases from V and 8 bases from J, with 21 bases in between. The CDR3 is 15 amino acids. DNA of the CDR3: TGTGCCAGCAGTCTTTACCAGGGGTTAGACGGGGGCTACACCTTC. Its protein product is CASSLYQGLDGGYTF.

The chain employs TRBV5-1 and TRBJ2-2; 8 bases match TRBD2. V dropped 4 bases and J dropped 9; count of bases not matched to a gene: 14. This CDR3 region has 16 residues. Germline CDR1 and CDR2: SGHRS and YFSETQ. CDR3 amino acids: CASSQFSGGGGRELFF. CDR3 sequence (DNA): TGCGCCAGCAGCCAGTTCAGCGGGGGAGGAGGCCGGGAGCTGTTTTTT.

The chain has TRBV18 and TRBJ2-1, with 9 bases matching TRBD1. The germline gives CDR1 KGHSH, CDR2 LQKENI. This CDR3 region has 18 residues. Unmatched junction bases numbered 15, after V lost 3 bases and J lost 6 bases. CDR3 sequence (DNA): TGTGCCAGCTCACCGTTCTTGTCGGGACAGGGTATGGGCAATGAGCAGTTCTTC. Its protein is CASSPFLSGQGMGNEQFF.

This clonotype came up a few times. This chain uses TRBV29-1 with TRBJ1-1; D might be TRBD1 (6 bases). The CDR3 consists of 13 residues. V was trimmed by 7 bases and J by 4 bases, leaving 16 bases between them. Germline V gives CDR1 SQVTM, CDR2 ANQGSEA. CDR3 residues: CSAQQGQGTEAFF. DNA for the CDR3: TGCAGCGCGCAACAGGGACAAGGCACTGAAGCTTTCTTT.

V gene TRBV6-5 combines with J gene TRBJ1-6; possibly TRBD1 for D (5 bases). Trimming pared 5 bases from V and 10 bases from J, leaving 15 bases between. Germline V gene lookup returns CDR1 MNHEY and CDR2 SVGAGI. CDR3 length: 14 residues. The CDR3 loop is CASSRQSKISPLHF. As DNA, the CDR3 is TGTGCCAGCAGTCGACAGAGTAAAATATCACCCCTCCACTTT.

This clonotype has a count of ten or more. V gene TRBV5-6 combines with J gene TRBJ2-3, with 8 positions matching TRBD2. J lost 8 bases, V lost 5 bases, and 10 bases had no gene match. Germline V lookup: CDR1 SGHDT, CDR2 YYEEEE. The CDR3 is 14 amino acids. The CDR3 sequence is CASSPYSGGPTQYF. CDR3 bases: TGTGCCAGCAGTCCGTATTCGGGGGGGCCTACGCAGTATTTT.

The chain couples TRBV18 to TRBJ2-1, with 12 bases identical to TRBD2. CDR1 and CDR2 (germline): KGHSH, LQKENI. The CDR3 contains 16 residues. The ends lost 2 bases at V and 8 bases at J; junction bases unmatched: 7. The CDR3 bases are TGTGCCAGCTCACCAAGGGCTAGCGGGGGGGATCATGAGCAGTTCTTC. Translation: CASSPRASGGDHEQFF.

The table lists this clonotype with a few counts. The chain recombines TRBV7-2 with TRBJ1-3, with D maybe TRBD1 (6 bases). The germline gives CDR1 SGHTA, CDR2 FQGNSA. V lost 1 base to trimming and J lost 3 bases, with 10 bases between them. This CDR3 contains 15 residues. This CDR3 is CASSLGGANGNTIYF. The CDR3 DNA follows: TGTGCCAGCAGCTTAGGGGGGGCGAATGGAAACACCATATATTTT. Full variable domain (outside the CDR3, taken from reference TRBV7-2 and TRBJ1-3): GAGVSQSPSNKVTEKGKDVELRCDPISGHTALYWYRQSLGQGLEFLIYFQGNSAPDKSGLPSDRFSAERTGGSVSTLTIQRTQQEDSAVYLCASSLGGANGNTIYFGEGSWLTVV.

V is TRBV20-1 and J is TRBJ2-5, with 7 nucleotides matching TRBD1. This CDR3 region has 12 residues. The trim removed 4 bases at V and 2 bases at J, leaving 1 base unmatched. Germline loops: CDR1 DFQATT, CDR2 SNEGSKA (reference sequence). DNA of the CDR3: TGCAGTGCTACCAGGGGGCAAGAGACCCAGTACTTC. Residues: CSATRGQETQYF.

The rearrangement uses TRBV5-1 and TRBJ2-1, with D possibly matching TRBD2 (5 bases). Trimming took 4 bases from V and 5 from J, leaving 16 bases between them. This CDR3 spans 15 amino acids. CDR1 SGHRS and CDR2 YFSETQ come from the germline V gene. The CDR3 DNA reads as TGCGCCAGCAGCCCGGGAACCCTTTCTAACAATGAGCAGTTCTTC. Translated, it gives CASSPGTLSNNEQFF.

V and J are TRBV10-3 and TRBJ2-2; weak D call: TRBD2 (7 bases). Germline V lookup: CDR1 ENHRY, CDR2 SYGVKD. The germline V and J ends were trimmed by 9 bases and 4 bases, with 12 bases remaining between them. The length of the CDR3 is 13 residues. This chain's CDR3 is CAMGGPVTGELFF. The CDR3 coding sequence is TGTGCCATGGGGGGGCCGGTCACCGGGGAGCTGTTTTTT.

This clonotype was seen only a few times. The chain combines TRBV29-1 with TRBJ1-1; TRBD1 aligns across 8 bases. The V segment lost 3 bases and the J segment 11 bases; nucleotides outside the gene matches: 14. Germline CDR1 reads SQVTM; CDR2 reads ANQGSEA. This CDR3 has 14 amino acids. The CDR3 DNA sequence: TGCAGCGTTGAGCACGGGACAGGAAACATTTTGGCTTTCTTT. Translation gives CSVEHGTGNILAFF.

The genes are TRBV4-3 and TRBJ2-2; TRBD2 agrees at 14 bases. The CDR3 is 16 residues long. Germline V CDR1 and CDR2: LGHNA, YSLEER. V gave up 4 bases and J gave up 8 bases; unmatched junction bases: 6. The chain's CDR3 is CASSPTSGGASGELFF. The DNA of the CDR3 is TGCGCCAGCAGCCCGACTAGCGGGGGGGCATCAGGGGAGCTGTTTTTT.

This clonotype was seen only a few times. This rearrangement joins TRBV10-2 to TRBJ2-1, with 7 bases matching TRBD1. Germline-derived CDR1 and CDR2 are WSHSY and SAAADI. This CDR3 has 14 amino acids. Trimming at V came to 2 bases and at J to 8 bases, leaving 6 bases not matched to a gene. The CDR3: CASSEPGQADEQFF. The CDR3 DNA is TGCGCCAGCAGTGAGCCCGGACAGGCCGATGAGCAGTTCTTC.

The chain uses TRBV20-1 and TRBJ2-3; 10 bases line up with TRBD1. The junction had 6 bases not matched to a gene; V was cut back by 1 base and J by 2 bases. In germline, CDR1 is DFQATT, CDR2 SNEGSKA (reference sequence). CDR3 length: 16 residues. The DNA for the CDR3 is TGCAGTGCTAGAGCCCAGACAGGGGGCTACACAGATACGCAGTATTTT. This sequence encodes CSARAQTGGYTDTQYF.

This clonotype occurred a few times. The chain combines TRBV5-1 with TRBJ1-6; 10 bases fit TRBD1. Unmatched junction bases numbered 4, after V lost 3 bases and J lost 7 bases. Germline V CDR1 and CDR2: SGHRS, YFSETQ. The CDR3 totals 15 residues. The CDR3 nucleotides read TGCGCCAGCAGCTCGCCGGGACAGGGGAATTCACCCCTCCACTTT. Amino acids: CASSSPGQGNSPLHF.

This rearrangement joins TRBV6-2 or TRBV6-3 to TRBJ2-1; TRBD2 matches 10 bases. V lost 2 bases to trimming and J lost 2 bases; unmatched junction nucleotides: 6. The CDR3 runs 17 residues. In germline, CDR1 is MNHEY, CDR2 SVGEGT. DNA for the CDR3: TGTGCCAGCAGTTACCTAGCGGGGGCCCCTACCTACAATGAGCAGTTCTTC. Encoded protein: CASSYLAGAPTYNEQFF.

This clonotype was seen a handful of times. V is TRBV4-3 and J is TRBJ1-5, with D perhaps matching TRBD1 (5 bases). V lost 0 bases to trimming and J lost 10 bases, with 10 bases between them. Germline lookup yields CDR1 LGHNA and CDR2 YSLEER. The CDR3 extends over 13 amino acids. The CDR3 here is CASSQDWGVPQHF. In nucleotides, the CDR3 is TGCGCCAGCAGCCAAGATTGGGGGGTTCCCCAGCATTTT.

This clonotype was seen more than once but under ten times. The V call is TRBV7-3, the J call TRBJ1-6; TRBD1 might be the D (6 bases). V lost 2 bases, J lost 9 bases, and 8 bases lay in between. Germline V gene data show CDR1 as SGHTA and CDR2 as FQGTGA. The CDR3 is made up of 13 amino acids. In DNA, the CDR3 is TGTGCCAGCAGCTTACAGGGGCGTTCACCCCTCCACTTT. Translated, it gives CASSLQGRSPLHF.

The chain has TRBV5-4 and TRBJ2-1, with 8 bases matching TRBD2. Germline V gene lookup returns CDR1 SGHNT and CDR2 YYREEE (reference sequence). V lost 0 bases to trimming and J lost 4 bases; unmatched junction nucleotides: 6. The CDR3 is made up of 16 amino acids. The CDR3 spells CASSLGGAGEYNEQFF. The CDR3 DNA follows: TGTGCCAGCAGCTTGGGGGGAGCGGGGGAATACAATGAGCAGTTCTTC.

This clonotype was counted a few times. This chain's CDR3 is CASSQQGFTEAFF. For the CDR3, the DNA is TGCGCCAGCAGCCAACAGGGGTTCACTGAAGCTTTCTTT. The genes are TRBV10-2 and TRBJ1-1; TRBD1 matches at 7 bases. CDR1 is WSHSY and CDR2 is SAAADI in the germline V gene. The length of the CDR3 is 13 residues. The J segment lost 4 bases and the V segment lost 6 bases, leaving 5 bases of the junction unmatched.

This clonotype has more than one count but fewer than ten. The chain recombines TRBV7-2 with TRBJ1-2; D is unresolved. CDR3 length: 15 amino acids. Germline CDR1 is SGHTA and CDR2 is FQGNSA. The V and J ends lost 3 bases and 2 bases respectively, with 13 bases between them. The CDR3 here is CASSLDPRSNYGYTF. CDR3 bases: TGTGCCAGCAGCTTGGACCCCCGATCGAACTATGGCTACACCTTC.

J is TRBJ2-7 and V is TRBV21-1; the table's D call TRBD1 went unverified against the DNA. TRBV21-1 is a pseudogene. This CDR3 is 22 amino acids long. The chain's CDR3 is CASRARDRRTLEEAIPSYEQYV. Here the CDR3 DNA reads TGTGCCAGCAGGGCGCGGGACAGGCGGACCCTTGAAGAGGCGATTCCCTCCTACGAGCAGTACGTC.

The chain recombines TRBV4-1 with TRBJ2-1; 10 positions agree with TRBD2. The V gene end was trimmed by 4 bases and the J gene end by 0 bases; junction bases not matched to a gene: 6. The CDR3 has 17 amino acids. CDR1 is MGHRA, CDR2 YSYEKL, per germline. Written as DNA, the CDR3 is TGCGCCAGCAGCCCCTACATAGCGGGGGGCTCCTACAATGAGCAGTTCTTC. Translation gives CASSPYIAGGSYNEQFF.

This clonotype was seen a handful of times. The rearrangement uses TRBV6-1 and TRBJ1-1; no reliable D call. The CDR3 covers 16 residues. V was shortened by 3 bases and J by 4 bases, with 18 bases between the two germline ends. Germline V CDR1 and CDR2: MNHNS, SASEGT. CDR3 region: CASSELPGPWGTEAFF. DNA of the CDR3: TGTGCCAGCAGTGAGCTCCCGGGCCCTTGGGGCACTGAAGCTTTCTTT.

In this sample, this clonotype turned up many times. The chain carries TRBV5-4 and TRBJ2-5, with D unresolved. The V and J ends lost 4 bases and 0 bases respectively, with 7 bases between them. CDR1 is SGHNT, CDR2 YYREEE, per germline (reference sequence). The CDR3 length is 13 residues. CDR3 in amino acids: CASSRQDQETQYF. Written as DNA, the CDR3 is TGTGCCAGCAGCAGGCAGGACCAAGAGACCCAGTACTTC.